Given below is one TCR beta chain in context. Trimming pared 1 base from V and 0 bases from J, leaving 4 bases between. Per the germline V gene, CDR1 is MGHRA and CDR2 is YSYEKL. This CDR3 comprises 13 residues. This sample is drawn from a study of blood T cell repertoires in COVID-19. Overall study context: From the United States, Italy and Spain came samples of acute and convalescent COVID-19. Sources were T cells, B-cell-depleted T cells, or PBMCs; the material itself was cDNA or gDNA.

In the source study's methods: Estimation of nucleated cell counts was performed using reference gene primer amplification. Generated by immunoSEQ multiplex PCR, the TCRdb table keeps only in-frame clones and is missing some. Clone size and the V and J calls come from that table; the DNA yielded D and trimming. The sample contains over 110,000 clones, roughly 79% of which appear only once. This receptor was taken from a human donor in a cohort sampled during active COVID-19. J is TRBJ2-7 and V is TRBV4-1; D gene ambiguous. Sequenced sample: peripheral blood. The CDR3 DNA sequence: TGCGCCAGCAGCCAAGTGAGCTCCTACGAGCAGTACTTC. It translates to CASSQVSSYEQYF.